This T cell receptor (beta chain) stems from a study of blood T cell repertoires in COVID-19. Profiling relied on immunoSEQ multiplex PCR, and the TCRdb table lists in-frame clones only, not all of them. The sample records approximately 170,000 clones, around four fifths being singletons. While infection was still active, Seattle patients were enrolled and then followed longitudinally. This CDR3 is 10 amino acids long. In germline, CDR1 is SQVTM, CDR2 ANQGSEA. Trimming took off 8 bases at V and 5 bases at J, with 9 bases between the two ends. This clonotype originated in an older woman with COVID-19, enrolled during active disease. Material for sequencing was peripheral blood. The V call is TRBV29-1, the J call TRBJ1-1, with no clear D. The CDR3 DNA is TGCAGCTCCAGAGGGACTGAAGCTTTCTTT. It translates to CSSRGTEAFF.